This TCR beta chain appears in the sequencing data of a study of sequential checkpoint blockade in melanoma. Losses at the gene ends were 3 bases for V and 0 bases for J; bases not matched to a gene: 6. From germline, CDR1 is MDHEN and CDR2 SYDVKM. The CDR3 has 16 amino acids. Treatment: randomized to nivolumab then ipilimumab (arm A) or the reverse (arm B). TCRdb's table, derived via immunoSEQ multiplex PCR, lists solely in-frame clones and lacks some. Of 5,000 to 7,500 clones listed, roughly 57% are singletons. The chain links TRBV28 to TRBJ2-7, with 9 bases aligning to TRBD2. This sequence was found in a human donor with melanoma. This material consisted of CD8+ T cells sorted from blood (inferred from file names), taken from a patient given nivolumab and ipilimumab in sequence. CDR3 in DNA: TGTGCCAGCAGTTTTGGGCTAGCGGGATCCTCCTACGAGCAGTACTTC. Translated, it gives CASSFGLAGSSYEQYF.